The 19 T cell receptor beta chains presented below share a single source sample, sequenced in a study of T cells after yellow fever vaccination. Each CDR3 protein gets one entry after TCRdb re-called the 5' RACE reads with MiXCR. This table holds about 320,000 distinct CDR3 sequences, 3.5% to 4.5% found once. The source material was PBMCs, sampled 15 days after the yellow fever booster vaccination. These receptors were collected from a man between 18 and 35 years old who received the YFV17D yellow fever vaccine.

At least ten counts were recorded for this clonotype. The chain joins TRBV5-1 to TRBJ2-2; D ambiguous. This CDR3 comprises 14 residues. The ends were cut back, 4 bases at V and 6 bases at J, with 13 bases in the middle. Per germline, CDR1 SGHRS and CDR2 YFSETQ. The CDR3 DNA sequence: TGCGCCAGCAGCATTGCCCCAGCGTCCGGGGAGCTGTTTTTT. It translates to CASSIAPASGELFF.

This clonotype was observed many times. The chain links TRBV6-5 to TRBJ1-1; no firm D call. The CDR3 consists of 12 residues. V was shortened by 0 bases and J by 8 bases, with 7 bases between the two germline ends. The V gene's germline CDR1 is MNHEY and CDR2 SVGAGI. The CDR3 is CASSYSGVEAFF. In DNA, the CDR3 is TGTGCCAGCAGTTACTCCGGGGTAGAAGCTTTCTTT.

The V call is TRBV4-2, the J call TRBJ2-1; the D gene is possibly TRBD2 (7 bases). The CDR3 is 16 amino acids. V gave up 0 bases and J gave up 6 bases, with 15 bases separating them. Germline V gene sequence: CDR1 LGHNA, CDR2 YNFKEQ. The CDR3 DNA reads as TGTGCCAGCAGCCAAGATCCTCGGGGGGCGGCCAATGAGCAGTTCTTC. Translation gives CASSQDPRGAANEQFF.

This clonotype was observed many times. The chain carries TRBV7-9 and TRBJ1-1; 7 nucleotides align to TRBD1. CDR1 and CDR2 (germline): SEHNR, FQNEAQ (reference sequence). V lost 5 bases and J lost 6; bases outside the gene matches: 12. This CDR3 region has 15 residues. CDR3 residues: CASSDYPRGLAEAFF. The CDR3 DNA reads TGTGCCAGCAGCGACTACCCGAGGGGGCTGGCTGAAGCTTTCTTT.

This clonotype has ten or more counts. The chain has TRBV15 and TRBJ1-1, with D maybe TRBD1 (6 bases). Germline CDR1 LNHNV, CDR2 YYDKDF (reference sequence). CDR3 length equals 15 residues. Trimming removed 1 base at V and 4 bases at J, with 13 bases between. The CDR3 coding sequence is TGTGCCACCAGCAGAGCTACAGGGTTACGCACTGAAGCTTTCTTT. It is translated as CATSRATGLRTEAFF.

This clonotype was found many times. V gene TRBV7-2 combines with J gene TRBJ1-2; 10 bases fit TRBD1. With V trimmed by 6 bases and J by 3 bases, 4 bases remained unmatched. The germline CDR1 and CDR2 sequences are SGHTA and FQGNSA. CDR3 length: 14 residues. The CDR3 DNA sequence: TGTGCCAGCAGGGCCGGGACAGGGGACTATGGCTACACCTTC. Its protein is CASRAGTGDYGYTF.

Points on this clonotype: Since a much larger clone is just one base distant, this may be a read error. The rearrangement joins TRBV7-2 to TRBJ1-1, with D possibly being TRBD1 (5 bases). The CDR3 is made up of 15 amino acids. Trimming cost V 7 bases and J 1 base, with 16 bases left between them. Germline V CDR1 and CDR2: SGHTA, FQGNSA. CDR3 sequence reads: CASIFNLGTNTEAFF. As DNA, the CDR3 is TGTGCCAGCATCTTTAATTTGGGGACGAACACTGAAGCTTTCTTT.

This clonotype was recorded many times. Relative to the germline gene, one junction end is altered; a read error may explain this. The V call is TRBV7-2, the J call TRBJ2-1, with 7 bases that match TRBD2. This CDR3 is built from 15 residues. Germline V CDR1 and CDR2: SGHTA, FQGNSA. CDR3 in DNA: TGTGCCAGCAGCTTCGGCGGGGGAGTCTACGATGAGCAGTTCTTC. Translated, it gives CASSFGGGVYDEQFF.

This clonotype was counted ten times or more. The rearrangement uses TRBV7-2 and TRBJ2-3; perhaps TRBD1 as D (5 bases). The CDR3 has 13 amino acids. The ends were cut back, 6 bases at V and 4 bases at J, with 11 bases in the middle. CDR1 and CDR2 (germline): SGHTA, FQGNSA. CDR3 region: CASRLTVSDTQYF. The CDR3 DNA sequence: TGTGCCAGCAGGCTGACAGTGTCAGATACGCAGTATTTT.

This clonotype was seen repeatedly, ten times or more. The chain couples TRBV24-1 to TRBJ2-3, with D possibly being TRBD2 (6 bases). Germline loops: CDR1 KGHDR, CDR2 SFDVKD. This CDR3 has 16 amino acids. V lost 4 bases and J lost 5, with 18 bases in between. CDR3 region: CATSDGGLPWGDTQYF. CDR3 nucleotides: TGTGCCACCAGTGACGGGGGACTCCCGTGGGGAGATACGCAGTATTTT.

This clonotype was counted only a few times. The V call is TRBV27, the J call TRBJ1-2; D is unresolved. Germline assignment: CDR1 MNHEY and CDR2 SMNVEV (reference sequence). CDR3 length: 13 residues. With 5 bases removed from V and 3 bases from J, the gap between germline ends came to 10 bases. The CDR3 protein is CASSPRVDYGYTF. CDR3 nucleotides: TGTGCCAGCAGTCCCCGGGTCGACTATGGCTACACCTTC.

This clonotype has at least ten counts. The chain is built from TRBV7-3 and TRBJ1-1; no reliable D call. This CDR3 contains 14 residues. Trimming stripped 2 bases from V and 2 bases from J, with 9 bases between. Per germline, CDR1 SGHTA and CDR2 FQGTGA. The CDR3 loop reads CASSLVGPNTEAFF. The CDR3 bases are TGTGCCAGCAGCTTAGTCGGGCCCAACACTGAAGCTTTCTTT.

CDR3 DNA: TGTGCCACCAGCAGAGAAAGGGGGCAGTATCATGAGCAGTTCTTC. It encodes CATSRERGQYHEQFF. The chain couples TRBV15 to TRBJ2-1; 7 bases line up with TRBD1. The V gene's germline CDR1 is LNHNV and CDR2 YYDKDF (reference sequence). CDR3 length equals 15 residues. Unmatched junction bases numbered 7, after V lost 0 bases and J lost 8 bases.

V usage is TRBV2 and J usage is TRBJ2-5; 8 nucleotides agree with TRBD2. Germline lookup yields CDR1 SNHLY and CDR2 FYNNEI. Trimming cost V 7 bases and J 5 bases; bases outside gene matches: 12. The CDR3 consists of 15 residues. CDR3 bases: TGTGCCAGCATCTTGGCGCGGGGGGTCGTGGAGACCCAGTACTTC. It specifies CASILARGVVETQYF.

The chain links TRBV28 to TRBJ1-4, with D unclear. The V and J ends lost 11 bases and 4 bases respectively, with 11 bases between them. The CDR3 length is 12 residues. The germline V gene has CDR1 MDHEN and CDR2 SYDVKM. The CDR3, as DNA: TGTGCCGGCTCGACACGTAATGAAAAACTGTTTTTT. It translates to CAGSTRNEKLFF.

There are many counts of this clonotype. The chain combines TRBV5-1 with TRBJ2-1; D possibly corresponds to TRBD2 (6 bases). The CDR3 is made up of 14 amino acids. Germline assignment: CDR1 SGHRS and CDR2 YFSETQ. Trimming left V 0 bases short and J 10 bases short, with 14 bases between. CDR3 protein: CASSLVPGDDEQFF. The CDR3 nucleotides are TGCGCCAGCAGCTTGGTTCCGGGAGACGACGAGCAGTTCTTC.

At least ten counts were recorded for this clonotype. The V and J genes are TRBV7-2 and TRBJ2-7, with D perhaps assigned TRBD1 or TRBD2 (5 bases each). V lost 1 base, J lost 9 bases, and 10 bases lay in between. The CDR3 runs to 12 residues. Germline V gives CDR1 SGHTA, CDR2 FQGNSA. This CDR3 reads CASSLEGTLQYF. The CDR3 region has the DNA TGTGCCAGCAGCTTAGAGGGGACCTTGCAGTACTTC.

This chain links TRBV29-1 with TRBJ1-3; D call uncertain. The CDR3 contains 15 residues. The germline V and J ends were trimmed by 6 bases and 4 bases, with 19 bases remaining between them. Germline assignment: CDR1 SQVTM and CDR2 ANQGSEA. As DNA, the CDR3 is TGCAGCGTGATAAGAGTGGGCCTCTCCGGAAACACCATATATTTT. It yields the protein CSVIRVGLSGNTIYF.

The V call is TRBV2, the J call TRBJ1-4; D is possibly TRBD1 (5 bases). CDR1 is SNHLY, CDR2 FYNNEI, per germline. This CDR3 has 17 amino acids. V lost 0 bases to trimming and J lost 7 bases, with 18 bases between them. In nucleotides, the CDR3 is TGTGCCAGCAGTGAAGCGGCAGTCGGGGAGCAGGGTGAAAAACTGTTTTTT. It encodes CASSEAAVGEQGEKLFF.